Listed below are T cell receptor beta chains from one sample, sequenced in a study of T cell responses to AZD1222 COVID-19 vaccine. The table came from immunoSEQ multiplex PCR; TCRdb's copy has only in-frame clones and leaves some out. The table shows some 200,000 clones, with more than 75% occurring only once. The source was peripheral blood, collected 28 days after the second AZD1222 dose. Receptors were obtained from an adult who received the AZD1222 COVID-19 vaccine. CDR3s include the opening cysteine and the closing phenylalanine or tryptophan. A D gene is named only where the DNA matches it firmly. Not all rows give a size; the values are once, few, many and, for expanded clones, a class.

D gene,V gene,clone size,J gene,CDR3 DNA,CDR3 protein
NA,TRBV6-5,NA,TRBJ1-6,TGTGCCAGCAGTTACGGGCTGAAAGGGGGTAATTCACCCCTCCACTTT,CASSYGLKGGNSPLHF
NA,TRBV3-1/TRBV3-2,NA,TRBJ2-3,TGTGCCAGCAGCCTATCTGATACGCAGTATTTT,CASSLSDTQYF
NA,TRBV11-2,NA,TRBJ1-6,TGTGCCAGCAGCCCGAGGTATAATTCACCCCTCCACTTT,CASSPRYNSPLHF
TRBD2,TRBV6-4,NA,TRBJ2-1,TGTGCCAGCAGTGGGGGTCGGAGCGGGAGGGACAAGCAGTTCTTC,CASSGGRSGRDKQFF
NA,TRBV5-1,NA,TRBJ1-5,TGCGCCAGCAGCCCAGGGACGGAGGATCAGCCCCAGCATTTT,CASSPGTEDQPQHF
TRBD2,TRBV11-2,NA,TRBJ2-7,TGTGCCAGCAGCTTCTTAGCGGGAGTAAACGAGCAGTACTTC,CASSFLAGVNEQYF
NA,TRBV30,NA,TRBJ2-2,TGTGCCTGGAAAACAGGCAGGACCCGGTTAGACACCGGGGAGCTGTTTTTT,CAWKTGRTRLDTGELFF
NA,TRBV30,NA,TRBJ2-1,TGTGCCTGGAGTGTTGGTCTTTTCAATGAGCAGTTCTTC,CAWSVGLFNEQFF
TRBD2,TRBV7-3,NA,TRBJ2-1,TGTGCCAGCAGCTTATCTAGCGGCAGTGAGCAGTTCTTC,CASSLSSGSEQFF
NA,TRBV10-3,NA,TRBJ2-2,TGTGCCATCGGAGAAGGATCCGGGGAGCTGTTTTTT,CAIGEGSGELFF
NA,TRBV28,NA,TRBJ2-7,TGTGCCAGCAGTGCCCCGGGGAAGACCTACGAGCAGTACTTC,CASSAPGKTYEQYF
NA,TRBV6-5,NA,TRBJ2-1,TGTGCCAGCAGACTTTCTGGGCCTAATGAGCAGTTCTTC,CASRLSGPNEQFF
NA,TRBV10-3,NA,TRBJ2-3,TGTGCCATCAGTGAAGGTTGGCATGGAGAGCCCACAGATACGCAGTATTTT,CAISEGWHGEPTDTQYF
TRBD2,TRBV4-3,NA,TRBJ2-1,TGCGCCAGCAGCCAAGAGCCTCGTCGGAGAGCGGGGGTCAATGAGCAGTTCTTC,CASSQEPRRRAGVNEQFF
TRBD2,TRBV19,NA,TRBJ2-1,TGTGCCAGTTCAGAGCGGGAGTTCTACAATGAGCAGTTCTTC,CASSEREFYNEQFF
TRBD1,TRBV19,NA,TRBJ2-2,TGTGCCAGTAGTCGACAGGGGATGAACACCGGGGAGCTGTTTTTT,CASSRQGMNTGELFF
NA,TRBV27,NA,TRBJ2-2,TGTGCCAGCTCCTTCCAGTCGGGAGCCGGGGAGCTGTTTTTT,CASSFQSGAGELFF
NA,TRBV6-2/TRBV6-3,NA,TRBJ1-2,TGTGCCAGCAGTTACTCCGGAAGACATAACTATGGCTACACCTTC,CASSYSGRHNYGYTF
TRBD1,TRBV27,NA,TRBJ2-1,TGTGCCAGCACCATAGGACCGGGACAGGGGTCCTACAATGAGCAGTTCTTC,CASTIGPGQGSYNEQFF
NA,TRBV11-2,NA,TRBJ2-7,TGTGCCAGCAGCTTGAGGGAGGTATCCTACGAGCAGTACTTC,CASSLREVSYEQYF
TRBD1,TRBV15,few,TRBJ2-5,TGTGCCACCAGCATCGGGACAGGGGGGGAGACCCAGTACTTC,CATSIGTGGETQYF
TRBD1,TRBV13,NA,TRBJ2-7,TGTGCCAGCAGCCCTTCCCGGGACAGGGGCCGCTCCTACGAGCAGTACTTC,CASSPSRDRGRSYEQYF
NA,TRBV4-3,once,TRBJ2-5,TGCGCCAGCAGCCAAGGCACCGGCTTGCTCCCAGGGGAGACCCAGTACTTC,CASSQGTGLLPGETQYF
NA,TRBV18,NA,TRBJ1-1,TGTGCCAGCTCACCAAGGCAGGCCAAAAACACTGAAGCTTTCTTT,CASSPRQAKNTEAFF
TRBD1,TRBV19,NA,TRBJ2-1,TGTGCCAGTAGTACCAGGGGGCGGGAAGGCAATGAGCAGTTCTTC,CASSTRGREGNEQFF
NA,TRBV2,NA,TRBJ2-7,TGTGCCAGCATGGAGGGGGCCTACGAGCAGTACTTC,CASMEGAYEQYF
TRBD2,TRBV28,NA,TRBJ2-3,TGTGCCAGCAGCGTCGGGGGAGCAGGGAGGGCCACCGATACGCAGTATTTT,CASSVGGAGRATDTQYF
TRBD1,TRBV7-2,NA,TRBJ1-3,TGTGCCAGCAGGTATCCTACAGGGGCAGCTGGAAACACCATATATTTT,CASRYPTGAAGNTIYF
TRBD1,TRBV4-3,NA,TRBJ1-3,TGCGCCAGCAGCCAAGGACAGGGGACCGGAAACACCATATATTTT,CASSQGQGTGNTIYF
NA,TRBV3-1/TRBV3-2,NA,TRBJ2-2,TGTGCCAGGAGGGTTTTCGGGGAGCTGTTTTTT,CARRVFGELFF
NA,TRBV10-3,NA,TRBJ1-3,TGTGCTATACAGGGATATAGGTCTGGAAACACCATATATTTT,CAIQGYRSGNTIYF
NA,TRBV21-1,NA,TRBJ2-3,TGTGCCAGGGCCCCCAGGGGCCCTAGCACAGATACGCAGTATTTT,CARAPRGPSTDTQYF
TRBD2,TRBV2,NA,TRBJ2-1,TGTGCCAGCAGGGGGGCGGGGAGCGGGAGGAATGAGCAGTTCTTC,CASRGAGSGRNEQFF
TRBD1,TRBV2,NA,TRBJ2-3,TGTGCCAGCAGTGGGGAAGGGGGCCCTAAGGGGGACACAGATACGCAGTATTTT,CASSGEGGPKGDTDTQYF
TRBD2,TRBV3-1/TRBV3-2,NA,TRBJ2-7,TGTGCCAGCAGCCAAGGGTACCAGGGGCTAGCGGGATCGGTTTACGAGCAGTACTTC,CASSQGYQGLAGSVYEQYF
NA,TRBV6-2/TRBV6-3,NA,TRBJ2-1,TGTGCCAGCAGTTCTCGGGCCCGGGGGAATGAGCAGTTCTTC,CASSSRARGNEQFF
NA,TRBV5-6,NA,TRBJ2-7,TGTGCCAGCAACTCCCTAGGGGGGAGAGCCTTGGAGCAGTACTTC,CASNSLGGRALEQYF
TRBD2,TRBV7-2,NA,TRBJ2-1,TGTGCCAGCAGCTTAGTGGGGACTAGCGTATCCAATGAGCAGTTCTTC,CASSLVGTSVSNEQFF
NA,TRBV28,few,TRBJ1-5,TGTGCCAGCAGTTTATCGGATTTGGGGGACGATAGCAATCAGCCCCAGCATTTT,CASSLSDLGDDSNQPQHF
NA,TRBV3-1/TRBV3-2,NA,TRBJ1-1,TGTGCCAGCAGCCAATTCAGCGGGGGGAACACTGAAGCTTTCTTT,CASSQFSGGNTEAFF
NA,TRBV11-3,NA,TRBJ1-3,TGTGCCAGCAGCTTAGGGGGCAACTCTGGAAACACCATATATTTT,CASSLGGNSGNTIYF
NA,TRBV4-3,NA,TRBJ1-1,TGCGCCAGCAGCCAAGATACAGAGGCTGAAGCTTTCTTT,CASSQDTEAEAFF
NA,TRBV7-2,once,TRBJ1-6,TGTGCCAGCAGCTTGGGCTCCTATAATTCACCCCTCCACTTT,CASSLGSYNSPLHF
NA,TRBV14,NA,TRBJ2-1,TGTGCCAGCAGCCAAGACCGTTGGCCGCTTTTCTTC,CASSQDRWPLFF
NA,TRBV10-3,NA,TRBJ1-3,TGTGCCATCAGGGCAGTCACTAAGCGAGGAAACACCATATATTTT,CAIRAVTKRGNTIYF
NA,TRBV5-1,NA,TRBJ2-7,TGCGCCAGCAGCTTGGAACTAGCTAAGGGCGAGCAGTACTTC,CASSLELAKGEQYF